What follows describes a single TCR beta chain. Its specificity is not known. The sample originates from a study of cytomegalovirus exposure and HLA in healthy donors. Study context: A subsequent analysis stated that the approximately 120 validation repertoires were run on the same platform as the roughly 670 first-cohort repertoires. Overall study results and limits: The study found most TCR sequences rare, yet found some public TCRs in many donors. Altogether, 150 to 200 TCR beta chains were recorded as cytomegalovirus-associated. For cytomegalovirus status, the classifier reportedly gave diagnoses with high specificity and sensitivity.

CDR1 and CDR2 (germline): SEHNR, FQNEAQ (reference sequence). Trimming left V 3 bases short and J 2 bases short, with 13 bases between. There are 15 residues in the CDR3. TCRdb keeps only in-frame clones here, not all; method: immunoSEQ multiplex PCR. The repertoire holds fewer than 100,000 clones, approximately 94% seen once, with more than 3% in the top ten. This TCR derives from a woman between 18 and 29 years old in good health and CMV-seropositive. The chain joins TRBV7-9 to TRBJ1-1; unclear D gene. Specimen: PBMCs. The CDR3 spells CASSLTTTGNTEAFF. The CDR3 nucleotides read TGTGCCAGCAGCTTGACAACGACGGGAAACACTGAAGCTTTCTTT.